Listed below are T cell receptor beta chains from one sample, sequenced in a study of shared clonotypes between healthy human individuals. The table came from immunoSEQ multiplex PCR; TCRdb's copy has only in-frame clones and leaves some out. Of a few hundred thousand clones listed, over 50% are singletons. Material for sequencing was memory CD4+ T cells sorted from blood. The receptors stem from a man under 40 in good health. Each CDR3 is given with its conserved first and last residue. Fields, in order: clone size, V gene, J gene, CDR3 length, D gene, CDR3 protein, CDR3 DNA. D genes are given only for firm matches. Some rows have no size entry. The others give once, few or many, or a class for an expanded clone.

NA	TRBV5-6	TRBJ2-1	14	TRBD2	CASSRVGVGGEQFF	TGTGCCAGCAGCCGTGTAGGTGTGGGAGGGGAGCAGTTCTTC
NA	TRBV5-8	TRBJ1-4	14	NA	CASSFRTTNEKLFF	TGTGCCAGCAGCTTCAGAACAACTAATGAAAAACTGTTTTTT
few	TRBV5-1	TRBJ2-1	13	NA	CASSLVGDREQFF	TGCGCCAGCAGCTTGGTTGGGGATCGGGAGCAGTTCTTC
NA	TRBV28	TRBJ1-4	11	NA	CASSLGGKLFF	TGTGCCAGCAGTTTAGGGGGGAAACTGTTTTTT
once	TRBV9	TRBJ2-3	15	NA	CASSVRPQPPDTQYF	TGTGCCAGCAGCGTACGTCCCCAACCCCCAGATACGCAGTATTTT
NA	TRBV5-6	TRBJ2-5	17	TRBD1	CASSVDRGHRIQETQYF	TGTGCCAGCAGCGTGGACAGGGGGCATAGGATACAAGAGACCCAGTACTTC
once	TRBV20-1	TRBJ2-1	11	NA	CGASIHNEQFF	TGCGGGGCTTCAATCCACAATGAGCAGTTCTTC
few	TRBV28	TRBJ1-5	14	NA	CASRPRVTRQPQHF	TGTGCCAGCAGACCCCGGGTAACACGACAGCCCCAGCATTTT
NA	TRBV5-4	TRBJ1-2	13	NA	CASSLNPSRGYTF	TGTGCCAGCAGCTTAAATCCCAGCAGGGGCTACACCTTC
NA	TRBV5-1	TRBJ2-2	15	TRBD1	CASSALQGGGGELFF	TGCGCCAGCAGCGCACTACAGGGGGGCGGCGGGGAGCTGTTTTTT
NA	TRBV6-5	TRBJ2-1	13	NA	CASSYLAYNEQFF	TGTGCCAGCAGTTACCTAGCGTACAATGAGCAGTTCTTC
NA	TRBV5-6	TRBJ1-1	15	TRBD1	CASSKTPGQGSEAFF	TGTGCCAGCAGCAAAACCCCGGGACAGGGATCCGAAGCTTTCTTT
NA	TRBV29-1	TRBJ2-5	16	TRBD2	CSVVWGLAGLQETQYF	TGCAGCGTTGTTTGGGGACTAGCGGGACTCCAAGAGACCCAGTACTTC
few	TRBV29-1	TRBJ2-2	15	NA	CSVRKGTMNTGELFF	TGCAGCGTTCGAAAGGGGACCATGAACACCGGGGAGCTGTTTTTT
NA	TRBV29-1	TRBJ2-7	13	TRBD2	CSVETSGVSEQYF	TGCAGCGTTGAGACTAGCGGGGTCTCTGAGCAGTACTTC
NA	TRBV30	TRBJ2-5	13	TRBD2	CAWKGLAQETQYF	TGTGCCTGGAAAGGACTAGCGCAAGAGACCCAGTACTTC
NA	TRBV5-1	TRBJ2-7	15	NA	CASNPGKILTYEQYF	TGCGCCAGCAACCCGGGGAAGATCTTAACCTACGAGCAGTACTTC
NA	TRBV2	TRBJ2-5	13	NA	CASSGAGQETQYF	TGTGCCAGCAGTGGGGCAGGCCAAGAGACCCAGTACTTC
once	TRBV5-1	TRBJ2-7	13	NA	CASSFDRGYEQYF	TGCGCCAGCAGCTTCGACAGAGGCTACGAGCAGTACTTC
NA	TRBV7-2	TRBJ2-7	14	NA	CASSLRGHSYEQYF	TGTGCCAGCAGCTTAAGAGGCCATTCCTACGAGCAGTACTTC
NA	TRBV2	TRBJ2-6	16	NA	CASSYSVVSGANVLTF	TGTGCCAGTAGCTATAGCGTGGTCTCTGGGGCCAACGTCCTGACTTTC
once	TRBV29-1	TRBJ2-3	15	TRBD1	CSVLFTGAITDTQYF	TGCAGCGTTCTCTTTACAGGGGCAATTACAGATACGCAGTATTTT
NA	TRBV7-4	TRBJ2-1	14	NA	CASRGERSYNEQFF	TGTGCCAGCAGGGGAGAGAGGTCCTACAATGAGCAGTTCTTC
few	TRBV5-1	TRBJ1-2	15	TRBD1	CASSGGTGGALGYTF	TGCGCCAGCAGCGGAGGGACAGGGGGCGCTTTGGGCTACACCTTC
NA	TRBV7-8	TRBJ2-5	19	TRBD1	CASSPTWTGIEGLTETQYF	TGTGCCAGCAGCCCCACATGGACAGGGATTGAGGGGTTGACGGAGACCCAGTACTTC
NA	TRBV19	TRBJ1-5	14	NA	CATQDRSPNQPQHF	TGTGCCACCCAAGACAGGAGTCCGAATCAGCCCCAGCATTTT
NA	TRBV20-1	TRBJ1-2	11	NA	CSAREVHGYTF	TGCAGTGCTCGCGAGGTTCATGGCTACACCTTC
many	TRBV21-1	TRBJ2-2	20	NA	CASSKGDSRTRGIMRRELFF	TGTGCCAGCAGCAAAGGTGACAGCCGAACTCGCGGAATAATGCGCCGGGAGCTGTTTTTT
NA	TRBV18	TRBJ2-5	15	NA	CASSPISRAKETQYF	TGTGCCAGCTCACCAATCTCAAGGGCCAAGGAGACCCAGTACTTC
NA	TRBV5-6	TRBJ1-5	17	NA	CASSFGGKGWSNQPQHF	TGTGCCAGCAGCTTTGGGGGAAAAGGGTGGTCGAATCAGCCCCAGCATTTT
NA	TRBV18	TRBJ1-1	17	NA	CASSPGAPGAGNTEAFF	TGTGCCAGCTCACCAGGGGCCCCGGGGGCAGGGAACACTGAAGCTTTCTTT
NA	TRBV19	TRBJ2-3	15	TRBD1	CASSTYRGSTDTQYF	TGTGCCAGTAGTACGTACAGGGGGTCCACAGATACGCAGTATTTT
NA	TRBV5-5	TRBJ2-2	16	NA	CASSLLGSPNTGELFF	TGTGCCAGCAGCTTGCTAGGCTCTCCGAACACCGGGGAGCTGTTTTTT
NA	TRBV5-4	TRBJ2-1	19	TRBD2	CASSLDRTSGRAGSNEQFF	TGTGCCAGCAGCTTGGACCGGACTAGCGGGAGGGCAGGATCAAATGAGCAGTTCTTC
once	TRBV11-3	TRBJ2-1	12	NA	CASSWTGGEQFF	TGTGCCAGCAGCTGGACAGGAGGGGAGCAGTTCTTC
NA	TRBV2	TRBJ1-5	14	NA	CASRRGAGNQPQHF	TGTGCCAGCAGAAGGGGCGCGGGCAATCAGCCCCAGCATTTT
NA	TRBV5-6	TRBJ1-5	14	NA	CASSLGGNNQPQHF	TGTGCCAGCAGCTTGGGGGGGAACAATCAGCCCCAGCATTTT
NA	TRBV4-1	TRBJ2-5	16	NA	CASSQGSGETQETQYF	TGCGCCAGCAGCCAAGGCTCTGGCGAGACACAAGAGACCCAGTACTTC
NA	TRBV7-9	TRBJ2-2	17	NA	CASSLVRAGPNTGELFF	TGTGCCAGCAGCTTAGTACGGGCAGGACCGAACACCGGGGAGCTGTTTTTT
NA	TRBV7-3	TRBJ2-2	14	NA	CASSLEVGAGELFF	TGTGCCAGCAGCTTAGAGGTCGGGGCCGGGGAGCTGTTTTTT
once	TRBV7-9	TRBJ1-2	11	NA	CASSQIYGYTF	TGTGCCAGCAGCCAGATATATGGCTACACCTTC
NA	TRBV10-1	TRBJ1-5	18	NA	CASKKGPDIPGGNQPQHF	TGCGCCAGCAAAAAGGGGCCGGACATCCCAGGGGGCAATCAGCCCCAGCATTTT
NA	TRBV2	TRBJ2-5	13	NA	CASSDRGRETQYF	TGTGCCAGCAGTGACAGGGGGAGGGAGACCCAGTACTTC
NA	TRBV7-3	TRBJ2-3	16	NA	CASSSGLSSATDTQYF	TGTGCCAGCAGCTCCGGACTATCCTCTGCCACAGATACGCAGTATTTT
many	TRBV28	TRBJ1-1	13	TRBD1	CASSYRQGLGAFF	TGTGCCAGCAGTTACCGACAGGGACTTGGAGCTTTCTTT
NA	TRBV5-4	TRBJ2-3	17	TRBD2	CASSLDPGLAGTDTQYF	TGTGCCAGCAGCTTGGACCCGGGACTAGCGGGAACAGATACGCAGTATTTT
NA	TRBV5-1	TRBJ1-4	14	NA	CASSLVDPLEKLFF	TGCGCCAGCAGCTTGGTGGACCCTTTAGAAAAACTGTTTTTT
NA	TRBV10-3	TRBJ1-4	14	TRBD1	CAIRGQGANEKLFF	TGTGCCATCAGGGGACAGGGGGCGAATGAAAAACTGTTTTTT
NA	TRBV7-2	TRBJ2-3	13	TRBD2	CASSPQGGSTQYF	TGTGCCAGCAGCCCCCAAGGCGGGAGCACGCAGTATTTT
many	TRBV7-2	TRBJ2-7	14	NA	CASSLEARIYEQYF	TGTGCCAGCAGCTTGGAGGCGCGGATCTACGAGCAGTACTTC
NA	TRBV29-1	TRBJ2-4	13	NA	CSVIYHSGSIQYF	TGCAGCGTAATCTATCACAGCGGCAGCATTCAGTACTTC
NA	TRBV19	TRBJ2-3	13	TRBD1	CASRTGGVDTQYF	TGTGCCAGTCGGACAGGGGGCGTGGATACGCAGTATTTT
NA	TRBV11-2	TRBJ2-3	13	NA	CASSLTGLDTQYF	TGTGCCAGCAGTTTGACCGGGTTGGATACGCAGTATTTT